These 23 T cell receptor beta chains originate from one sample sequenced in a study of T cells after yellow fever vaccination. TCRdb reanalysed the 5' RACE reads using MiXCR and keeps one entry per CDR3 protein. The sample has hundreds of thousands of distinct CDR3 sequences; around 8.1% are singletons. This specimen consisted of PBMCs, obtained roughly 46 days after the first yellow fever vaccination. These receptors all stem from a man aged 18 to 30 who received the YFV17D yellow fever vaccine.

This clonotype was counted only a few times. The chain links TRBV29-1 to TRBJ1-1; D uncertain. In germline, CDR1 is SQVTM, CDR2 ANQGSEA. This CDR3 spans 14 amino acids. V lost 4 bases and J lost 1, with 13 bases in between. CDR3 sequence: CSVASRLENTEAFF. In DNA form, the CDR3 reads TGCAGCGTTGCTTCCCGACTGGAGAACACTGAAGCTTTCTTT.

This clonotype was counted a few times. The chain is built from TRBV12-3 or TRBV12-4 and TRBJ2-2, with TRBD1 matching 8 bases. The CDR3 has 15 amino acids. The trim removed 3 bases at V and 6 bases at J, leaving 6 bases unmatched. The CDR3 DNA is TGTGCCAGCAGTTTGACCAACAGGGGGGCCGGGGAGCTGTTTTTT. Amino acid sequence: CASSLTNRGAGELFF.

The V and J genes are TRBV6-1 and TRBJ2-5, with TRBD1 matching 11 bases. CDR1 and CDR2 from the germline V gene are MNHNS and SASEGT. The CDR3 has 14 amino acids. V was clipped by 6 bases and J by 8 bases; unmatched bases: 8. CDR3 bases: TGTGCCAGCAGGGAGGGACAGGGGGTCGTTACCCAGTACTTC. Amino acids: CASREGQGVVTQYF.

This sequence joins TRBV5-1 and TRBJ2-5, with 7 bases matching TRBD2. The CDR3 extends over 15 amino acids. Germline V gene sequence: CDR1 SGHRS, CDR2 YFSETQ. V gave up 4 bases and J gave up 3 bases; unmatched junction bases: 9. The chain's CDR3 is CASSLYGTNEETQYF. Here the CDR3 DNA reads TGCGCCAGCAGCCTCTACGGGACTAATGAAGAGACCCAGTACTTC.

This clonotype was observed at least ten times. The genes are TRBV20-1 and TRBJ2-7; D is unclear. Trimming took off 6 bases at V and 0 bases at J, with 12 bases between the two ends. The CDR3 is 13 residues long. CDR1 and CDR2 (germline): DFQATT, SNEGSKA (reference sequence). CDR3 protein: CSAPSLGSYEQYF. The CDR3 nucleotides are TGCAGTGCCCCGTCCCTTGGCTCCTACGAGCAGTACTTC.

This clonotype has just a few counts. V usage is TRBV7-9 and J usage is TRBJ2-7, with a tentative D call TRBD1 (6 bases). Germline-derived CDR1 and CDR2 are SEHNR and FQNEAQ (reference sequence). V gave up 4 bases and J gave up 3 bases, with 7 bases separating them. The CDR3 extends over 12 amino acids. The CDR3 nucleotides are TGTGCCAGCAGCTGGGACAACTACGAGCAGTACGTC. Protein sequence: CASSWDNYEQYV.

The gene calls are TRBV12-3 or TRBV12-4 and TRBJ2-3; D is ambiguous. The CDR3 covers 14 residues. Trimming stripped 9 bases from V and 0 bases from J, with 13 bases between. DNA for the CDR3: TGTGCCAGTTCTTCCCGGTTGAGCACAGATACGCAGTATTTT. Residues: CASSSRLSTDTQYF.

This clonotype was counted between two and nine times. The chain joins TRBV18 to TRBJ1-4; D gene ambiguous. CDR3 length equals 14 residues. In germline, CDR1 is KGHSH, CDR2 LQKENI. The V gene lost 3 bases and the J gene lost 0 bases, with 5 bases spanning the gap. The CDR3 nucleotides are TGTGCCAGCTCACCGGGGACAACTAATGAAAAACTGTTTTTT. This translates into CASSPGTTNEKLFF.

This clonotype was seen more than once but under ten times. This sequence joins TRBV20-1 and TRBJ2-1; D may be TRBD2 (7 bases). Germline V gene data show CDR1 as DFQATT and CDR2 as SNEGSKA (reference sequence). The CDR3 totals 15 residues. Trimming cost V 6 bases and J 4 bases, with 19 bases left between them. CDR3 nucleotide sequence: TGCAGTGCACAAACGGGCGGGGGCCGGTACAATGAGCAGTTCTTC. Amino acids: CSAQTGGGRYNEQFF.

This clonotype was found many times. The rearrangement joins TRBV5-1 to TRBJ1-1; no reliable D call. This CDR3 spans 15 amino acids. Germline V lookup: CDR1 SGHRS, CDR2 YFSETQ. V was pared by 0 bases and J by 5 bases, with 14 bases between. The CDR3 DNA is TGCGCCAGCAGCTTGGCTGCCGGGGTCGTAACTGAAGCTTTCTTT. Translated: CASSLAAGVVTEAFF.

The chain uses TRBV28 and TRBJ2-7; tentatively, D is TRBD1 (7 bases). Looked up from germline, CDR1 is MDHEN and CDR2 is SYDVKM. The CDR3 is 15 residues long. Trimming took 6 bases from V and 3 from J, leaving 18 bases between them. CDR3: CASSSGAGGNYEQYV. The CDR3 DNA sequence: TGTGCCAGCAGCTCTGGGGCAGGGGGGAACTACGAGCAGTACGTC.

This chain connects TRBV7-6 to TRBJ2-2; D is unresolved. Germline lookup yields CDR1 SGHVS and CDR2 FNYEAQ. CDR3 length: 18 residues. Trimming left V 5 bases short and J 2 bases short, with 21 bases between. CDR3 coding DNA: TGTGCCAGCAGCGGTCTCCTGTCCAAACGAGCAAACACCGGGGAGCTGTTTTTT. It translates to CASSGLLSKRANTGELFF.

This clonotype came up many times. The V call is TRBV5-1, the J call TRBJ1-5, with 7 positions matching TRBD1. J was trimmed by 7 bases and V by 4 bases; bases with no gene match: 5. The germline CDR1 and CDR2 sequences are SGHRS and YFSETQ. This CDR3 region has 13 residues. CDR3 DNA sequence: TGCGCCAGCAGCGAAACAGGGGTACAGCCCCAGCATTTT. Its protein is CASSETGVQPQHF. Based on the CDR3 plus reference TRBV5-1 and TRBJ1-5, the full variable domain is KAGVTQTPRYLIKTRGQQVTLSCSPISGHRSVSWYQQTPGQGLQFLFEYFSETQRNKGNFPGRFSGRQFSNSRSEMNVSTLELGDSALYLCASSETGVQPQHFGDGTRLSIL.

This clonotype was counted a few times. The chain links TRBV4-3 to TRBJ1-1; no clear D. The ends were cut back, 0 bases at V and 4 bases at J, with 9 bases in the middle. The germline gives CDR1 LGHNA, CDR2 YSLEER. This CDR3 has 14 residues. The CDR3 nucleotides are TGCGCCAGCAGCCAAGACGGGGTAGGCACTGAAGCTTTCTTT. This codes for CASSQDGVGTEAFF.

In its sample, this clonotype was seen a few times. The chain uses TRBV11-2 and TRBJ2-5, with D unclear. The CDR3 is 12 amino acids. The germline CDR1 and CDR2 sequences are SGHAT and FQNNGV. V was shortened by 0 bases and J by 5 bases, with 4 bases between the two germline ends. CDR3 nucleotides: TGTGCCAGCAGCTTAGAAGAGGAGACCCAGTACTTC. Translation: CASSLEEETQYF.

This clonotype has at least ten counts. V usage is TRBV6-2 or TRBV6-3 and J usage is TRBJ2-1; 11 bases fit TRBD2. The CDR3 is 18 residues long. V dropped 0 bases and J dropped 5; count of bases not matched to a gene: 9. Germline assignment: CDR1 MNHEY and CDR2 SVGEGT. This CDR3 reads CASSYSASGGRRNNEQFF. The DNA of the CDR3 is TGTGCCAGCAGTTACTCTGCTAGCGGGGGGAGGAGGAACAATGAGCAGTTCTTC.

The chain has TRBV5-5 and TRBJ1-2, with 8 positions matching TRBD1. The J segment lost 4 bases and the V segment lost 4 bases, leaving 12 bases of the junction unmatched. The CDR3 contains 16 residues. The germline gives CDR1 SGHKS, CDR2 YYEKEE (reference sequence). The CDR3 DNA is TGTGCCAGCAGCCCGGAAGAGTACAGGGGGGCCTATGGCTACACCTTC. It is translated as CASSPEEYRGAYGYTF.

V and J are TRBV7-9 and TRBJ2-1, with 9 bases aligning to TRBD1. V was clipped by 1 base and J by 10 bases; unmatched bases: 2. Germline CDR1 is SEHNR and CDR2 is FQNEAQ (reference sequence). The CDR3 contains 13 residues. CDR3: CASSLGGTGEQFF. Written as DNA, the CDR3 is TGTGCCAGCAGCTTAGGCGGGACAGGGGAGCAGTTCTTC.

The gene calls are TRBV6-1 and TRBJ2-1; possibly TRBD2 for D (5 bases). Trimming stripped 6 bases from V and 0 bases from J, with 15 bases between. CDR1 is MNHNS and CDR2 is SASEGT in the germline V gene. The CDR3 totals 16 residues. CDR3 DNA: TGTGCCAGCAGCCTCAGGACGGGGAGCTCCTACAATGAGCAGTTCTTC. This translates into CASSLRTGSSYNEQFF.

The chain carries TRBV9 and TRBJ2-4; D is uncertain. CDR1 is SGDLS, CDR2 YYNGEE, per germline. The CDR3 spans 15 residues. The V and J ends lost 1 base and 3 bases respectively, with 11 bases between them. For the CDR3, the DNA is TGTGCCAGCAGCGTATCTGGTGTTGGCAAAAACATTCAGTACTTC. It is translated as CASSVSGVGKNIQYF. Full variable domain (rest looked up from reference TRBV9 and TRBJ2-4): DSGVTQTPKHLITATGQRVTLRCSPRSGDLSVYWYQQSLDQGLQFLIQYYNGEERAKGNILERFSAQQFPDLHSELNLSSLELGDSALYFCASSVSGVGKNIQYFGAGTRLSVL.

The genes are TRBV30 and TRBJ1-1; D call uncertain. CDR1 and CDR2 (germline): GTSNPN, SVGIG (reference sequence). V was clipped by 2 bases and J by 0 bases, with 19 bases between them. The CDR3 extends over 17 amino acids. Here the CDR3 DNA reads TGTGCCTGGAGTCGCCTTTTAGGCAGGACCGTGAACACTGAAGCTTTCTTT. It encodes CAWSRLLGRTVNTEAFF.

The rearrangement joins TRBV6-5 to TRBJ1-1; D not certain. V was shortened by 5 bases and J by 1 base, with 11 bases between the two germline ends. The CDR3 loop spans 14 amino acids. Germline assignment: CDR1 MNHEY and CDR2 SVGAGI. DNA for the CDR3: TGTGCCAGCAGTCCTCGACGGGAGAACACTGAAGCTTTCTTT. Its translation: CASSPRRENTEAFF.

Written as DNA, the CDR3 is TGCGCCAGCCTAGCAGGGTCGAACACCGGGGAGCTGTTTTTT. Protein sequence: CASLAGSNTGELFF. The V call is TRBV5-1, the J call TRBJ2-2, with D perhaps given as TRBD1 or TRBD2 (5 bases each). Looked up from germline, CDR1 is SGHRS and CDR2 is YFSETQ. CDR3 length equals 14 residues. Trimming stripped 7 bases from V and 0 bases from J, with 10 bases between.